The clone carrying this T cell receptor (beta chain) was counted a few times. Its antigen is currently unknown. This sample stems from a study of early T cells in non-severe SARS-CoV-2 infection. Study-wide results and caveats: A preference for anti-spike CD8 responses marked VDJdb matching, which missed private and CD4 specificities.

The CDR3 extends over 13 amino acids. V lost 1 base to trimming and J lost 3 bases, with 8 bases between them. Germline assignment: CDR1 SGDLS and CDR2 YYNGEE. As part of library construction, unique molecular identifiers were attached to individual cDNA molecules. TCRdb used MiXCR to reprocess the 5' RACE reads, holding one entry per CDR3 protein. In the table there are roughly 63,000 distinct CDR3 sequences, under 15% of which are singletons. The sequence came from an adult who was a healthcare worker with PCR-confirmed SARS-CoV-2 infection or an uninfected control (not recorded which). V gene TRBV9 combines with J gene TRBJ2-7; D might be TRBD2 (6 bases). The material sequenced was whole blood. The CDR3 sequence is CASSVQGGYEQYF. The CDR3 DNA follows: TGTGCCAGCAGCGTACAGGGAGGCTACGAGCAGTACTTC.